This T cell receptor beta chain was documented in a study of blood T cell repertoires in COVID-19 (TCRdb year 2020). In terms of the full investigation: Collaborator samples came from the United States, Italy and Spain and covered acute and convalescent phases of COVID-19. Where available, HLA class I and class II types were taken from metadata supplied by the sample provider and were not determined by assay-based typing. Deeply sampled blood TCRbeta repertoires from subjects exposed to, actively infected with, or recovered from COVID-19 were included in the dataset. The repertoires were made available in a free public database intended to serve as a resource for research on the immune response to SARS-CoV-2. A de-identified subject ID, COVID-19 status, age in years and sex were almost always included in the sample metadata. The prospective study material was composed of cDNA or gDNA derived from T cells, B-cell-depleted T cells, or PBMCs. Samples came from the ongoing ImmuneRACE study (first 160 participants) plus 1,254 subjects from 6 global collaborators. General findings and caveats noted by the study authors: The quantity of clinical and demographic metadata differed by source and by participant and was supplied without curation.

This clone was counted a single time. Which antigen it targets is not known. It has no much larger one-base neighbor in the sample; base qualities were not kept. The immunoSEQ Assay, a bias-controlled multiplex PCR, was used to amplify TCRbeta CDR3 regions from genomic DNA. Turning to the authors' computational methods: The number of nucleated cells in each sample was estimated from the amplification of reference gene primers within the assay. To quantify the absolute abundance of each unique TCRbeta CDR3 rearrangement, sequence reads were collapsed and filtered. For each sample, productive Simpson clonality was calculated as the square root of Simpson's diversity index across productive rearrangements. Held by TCRdb, this immuneACCESS table contains in-frame sequences only and omits some clones. Under half of the omission traces to an unresolved V gene where checked; the cause of the rest is unknown. The DNA was the basis for D and trimming; V, J and clone size are from that table. The sample table shows approximately 170,000 clones, and approximately 93% are seen once. Approximately 2% of the sample goes to the ten largest clones.

CDR1 and CDR2, looked up from the germline V gene (reference sequence), are GTSNPN and SVGIG. The V end gives up 0 bases and the J end 5 bases, leaving 10 bases in the junction not matched to a gene. The CDR3 has 17 amino acids, counting the end cysteine and phenylalanine. Solely the CDR3 DNA is kept, with 51 bases framed from the first base. In Seattle, one collaborating source enrolled patients while the infection was active and tracked those patients longitudinally over the course of disease. Each collaborating institution followed its own protocols to collect whole blood in K2EDTA tubes. For TCRbeta analysis, collaborators shipped samples as frozen whole blood, isolated PBMCs, or DNA extracted from either of those sample types.

The chain employs TRBV30 and TRBJ2-5; TRBD2 fits 12 bases in the junction. The TCR originated in a woman aged 55-70 years with COVID-19, enrolled during active disease. The sample comprised peripheral blood. The CDR3 here reads CAWSVGASGGARETQYF. The nucleotide sequence is TGTGCCTGGAGTGTTGGAGCTAGCGGGGGGGCCCGGGAGACCCAGTACTTC.